A single sample gave rise to the 20 T cell receptor beta chains below, sequenced in a study of blood T cell repertoires in COVID-19. Sequencing used immunoSEQ multiplex PCR; TCRdb keeps in-frame clones, though not all of them. The data hold approximately 170,000 clones, with 70% to 90% observed a single time. The sequenced sample was peripheral blood. Receptors originate from a man in his thirties or forties with acute or convalescent COVID-19.

This clone was observed a handful of times. The chain employs TRBV30 and TRBJ2-3, with a possible D match to TRBD2 (5 bases). The CDR3 length is 15 residues. V lost 3 bases and J 0 bases, leaving 13 bases between the germline ends. Germline CDR1 GTSNPN, CDR2 SVGIG (reference sequence). The CDR3 reads CAWSPPDSSTDTQYF. CDR3 in DNA: TGTGCCTGGAGCCCCCCGGACTCTAGCACAGATACGCAGTATTTT.

The chain combines TRBV5-1 with TRBJ1-2, with 7 bases aligning to TRBD1. From germline, CDR1 is SGHRS and CDR2 YFSETQ. This CDR3 contains 12 residues. Trimming cost V 5 bases and J 8 bases; bases outside gene matches: 6. This CDR3 reads CASSLKGGGYTF. DNA of the CDR3: TGCGCCAGCAGTTTAAAAGGGGGCGGCTACACCTTC.

The chain has TRBV5-6 and TRBJ1-5; D gene uncertain. There are 17 residues in the CDR3. The germline V gene encodes CDR1 SGHDT and CDR2 YYEEEE. The V gene lost 2 bases and the J gene lost 4 bases, with 19 bases spanning the gap. The DNA for the CDR3 is TGTGCCAGCAGCTTACAGACTAACCACCTGGAAAATCAGCCCCAGCATTTT. Translated, it gives CASSLQTNHLENQPQHF.

J is TRBJ2-1 and V is TRBV10-1; D is unclear. The CDR3 totals 15 residues. CDR1 is WNHNN and CDR2 is SYGVQD in the germline V gene (reference sequence). Trimming left V 2 bases short and J 5 bases short, with 13 bases between. The CDR3 DNA reads as TGCGCCAGCAGTGAGAACAGCCCCCCTAACAATGAGCAGTTCTTC. Translating it yields CASSENSPPNNEQFF.

CDR3 sequence: CASSTPQTSGPKNIQYF. CDR3 sequence (DNA): TGTGCCAGCAGTACCCCTCAGACTAGCGGTCCCAAAAACATTCAGTACTTC. The chain uses TRBV28 and TRBJ2-4; 9 nucleotides align to TRBD2. The V and J ends lost 5 bases and 2 bases, in that order; junction bases with no gene match: 10. CDR3 length: 17 residues. CDR1 and CDR2 (germline): MDHEN, SYDVKM.

The V call is TRBV29-1, the J call TRBJ1-4, with 9 bases matching TRBD1. The length of the CDR3 is 15 residues. After removal of 6 bases from V and 1 base from J, the junction contained 6 bases not matched to a gene. Germline loops: CDR1 SQVTM, CDR2 ANQGSEA. The CDR3 sequence is CSVGQGSGTNEKLFF. Written as DNA, the CDR3 is TGCAGCGTGGGACAGGGAAGTGGAACTAATGAAAAACTGTTTTTT.

The chain links TRBV4-2 to TRBJ2-3; D ambiguous. This CDR3 has 11 residues. Germline assignment: CDR1 LGHNA and CDR2 YNFKEQ. Trimming took off 4 bases at V and 7 bases at J, with 6 bases between the two ends. The DNA of the CDR3 is TGTGCCAGCAGCCGTCACAATACGCAGTATTTT. Protein: CASSRHNTQYF.

The table lists this clone with a count of one. V and J are TRBV6-1 and TRBJ1-3; D possibly corresponds to TRBD1 (6 bases). Germline CDR1 MNHNS, CDR2 SASEGT. The V and J ends lost 4 bases and 1 base respectively, with 14 bases between them. The CDR3 loop spans 16 amino acids. The CDR3 is CASSVHRDLSGNTIYF. Written as DNA, the CDR3 is TGTGCCAGCAGTGTTCACAGGGATTTATCTGGAAACACCATATATTTT.

This chain joins TRBV28 and TRBJ1-2; D remains unclear. Per germline, CDR1 MDHEN and CDR2 SYDVKM. V lost 7 bases to trimming and J lost 2 bases, with 14 bases between them. This CDR3 comprises 14 residues. In nucleotides, the CDR3 is TGTGCCAGCACCCCAGGTGGGGAGAACTATGGCTACACCTTC. This sequence encodes CASTPGGENYGYTF.

The J gene is TRBJ2-3, the V gene TRBV5-1; D may be TRBD2 (6 bases). Germline V gene data show CDR1 as SGHRS and CDR2 as YFSETQ. CDR3 length: 15 residues. Trimming removed 1 base at V and 4 bases at J, with 13 bases between. DNA of the CDR3: TGCGCCAGCAGCTTGACGGGAGAAGTGGCAGATACGCAGTATTTT. Its translation is CASSLTGEVADTQYF.

This sequence joins TRBV7-3 and TRBJ2-1; 11 bases line up with TRBD2. After removal of 1 base from V and 3 bases from J, the junction contained 11 bases not matched to a gene. Germline V CDR1 and CDR2: SGHTA, FQGTGA. There are 19 residues in the CDR3. This chain's CDR3 is CASSLRASGRWWGYNEQFF. The CDR3 coding sequence is TGTGCCAGCAGCTTAAGGGCTAGCGGGAGGTGGTGGGGCTACAATGAGCAGTTCTTC.

This chain uses TRBV2 with TRBJ1-1; 7 bases line up with TRBD1. This CDR3 has 18 residues. CDR1 and CDR2 (germline): SNHLY, FYNNEI. V lost 4 bases, J lost 5 bases, and 19 bases stayed unmatched. The CDR3: CASSATGIGAYRGTEAFF. The CDR3 region has the DNA TGTGCCAGCAGTGCGACAGGAATAGGGGCCTACAGGGGAACTGAAGCTTTCTTT.

J is TRBJ1-1 and V is TRBV4-1; 10 bases align to TRBD1. Germline lookup yields CDR1 MGHRA and CDR2 YSYEKL. The CDR3 consists of 16 residues. V gave up 2 bases and J gave up 6 bases; unmatched junction bases: 9. The CDR3 nucleotides read TGCGCCAGCAGCCAAATCGAGACAGGGGGCCACCCTGAAGCTTTCTTT. It yields the protein CASSQIETGGHPEAFF.

The chain couples TRBV11-2 to TRBJ1-2; D gene unclear. With 1 base removed from V and 4 bases from J, the gap between germline ends came to 7 bases. Per germline, CDR1 SGHAT and CDR2 FQNNGV. This CDR3 is 13 amino acids long. In DNA, the CDR3 is TGTGCCAGCAGCTTAGTACCCGGCTATGGCTACACCTTC. Amino acid sequence: CASSLVPGYGYTF. Together with reference TRBV11-2 and TRBJ1-2, the CDR3 gives the full variable domain: EAGVAQSPRYKIIEKRQSVAFWCNPISGHATLYWYQQILGQGPKLLIQFQNNGVVDDSQLPKDRFSAERLKGVDSTLKIQPAKLEDSAVYLCASSLVPGYGYTFGSGTRLTVV.

The chain couples TRBV9 to TRBJ2-5; 8 bases line up with TRBD1. Germline V gene lookup returns CDR1 SGDLS and CDR2 YYNGEE. Trimming removed 5 bases from V and 5 bases from J; junction bases left unmatched: 11. The CDR3 covers 15 residues. CDR3 region: CASRRGAQGGETQYF. The CDR3 coding sequence is TGTGCCAGCAGGAGGGGGGCACAGGGGGGCGAGACCCAGTACTTC. Filled out from reference TRBV9 and TRBJ2-5, the complete variable domain reads DSGVTQTPKHLITATGQRVTLRCSPRSGDLSVYWYQQSLDQGLQFLIQYYNGEERAKGNILERFSAQQFPDLHSELNLSSLELGDSALYFCASRRGAQGGETQYFGPGTRLLVL.

V and J are TRBV28 and TRBJ1-4; 7 bases match TRBD1. CDR3 size: 16 residues. The germline V gene has CDR1 MDHEN and CDR2 SYDVKM. After removal of 8 bases from V and 7 bases from J, the junction contained 16 bases not matched to a gene. CDR3 residues: CASHTSLAGGSEKLFF. The CDR3 DNA follows: TGTGCCAGCCACACCTCACTGGCAGGGGGTAGTGAAAAACTGTTTTTT.

The sample holds one count of this clone. The chain uses TRBV18 and TRBJ2-7, with D perhaps matching TRBD1 (5 bases). The CDR3 sequence is 14 residues long. V was pared by 2 bases and J by 3 bases, with 11 bases between. Germline V gene lookup returns CDR1 KGHSH and CDR2 LQKENI. The CDR3 bases are TGTGCCAGCTCACCAAGGGCAGGGAACTACGAGCAGTACTTC. Translated: CASSPRAGNYEQYF.

CDR3 in DNA: TGTGCCAGCACTCTCGGCGGGGGGCCCTACAATGAGCAGTTCTTC. This gives the protein CASTLGGGPYNEQFF. The chain couples TRBV6-5 to TRBJ2-1; TRBD2 matches at 8 bases. Trimming at V came to 7 bases and at J to 2 bases, leaving 7 bases not matched to a gene. This CDR3 contains 15 residues. Germline V CDR1 and CDR2: MNHEY, SVGAGI.

J is TRBJ2-1 and V is TRBV6-5; D is perhaps TRBD1 (6 bases). With 10 bases removed from V and 2 bases from J, the gap between germline ends came to 12 bases. The CDR3 runs to 13 residues. CDR1 and CDR2 (germline): MNHEY, SVGAGI. The CDR3 region is CATQGQPYNEQFF. CDR3 DNA sequence: TGTGCCACCCAAGGACAGCCCTACAATGAGCAGTTCTTC.

J is TRBJ1-6 and V is TRBV23-1; D is ambiguous. TRBV23-1 is identified as an open reading frame with a role that is uncertain. Trimming took 0 bases from V and 9 from J, leaving 9 bases between them. The CDR3 length is 14 residues. The CDR3 bases are TGCGCCAGCAGTCAATCGGGAGGGAGTTCACCCCTCCACTTT. This codes for CASSQSGGSSPLHF.